A single T cell receptor (beta chain) is shown here with its context. It has no known antigen specificity. One base away there is no much larger clone; base qualities are not given. This sample is part of a study of a mutant IDH1 vaccine in newly diagnosed glioma (dated by TCRdb to the early 2020s). Study-wide context: Patients were given eight vaccinations, in weeks 1, 3, 5, 7, 11, 15, 19 and 23, which matched visits V03 through V10. Vaccination started 4-6 weeks after radiotherapy alone, or was given together with temozolomide cycles in the groups whose treatment included chemotherapy. Of the approximately 35 treated patients, approximately 62% were male and about 40% were female, and the mean age was approximately 41 years. Before enrollment, most patients had been given radiochemotherapy with temozolomide as standard therapy, while the rest had received either radiotherapy alone or temozolomide alone. Peripheral blood was collected at six visits: V03 (baseline), V05, V07, V10, V12 and V13. Longitudinal TCRB deep sequencing was performed for approximately 24 treated patients wherever samples were available for exploratory analyses.

Receptor amplification or capture employed the immunoSEQ multiplex PCR assay. Following the manufacturer's protocol, the hsTCRB Kit was used to amplify rearranged TCR beta chain sequences. Sequencing of TCRB libraries was carried out on an Illumina MiSeq. For the original study's pipeline: The proprietary platform of the kit vendor was used for demultiplexing, trimming and gene mapping. TCRdb re-hosts the immuneACCESS table, in-frame sequences only. Its copies lack some clones; in the studies checked, an unresolved V gene accounts for under half of them, and the cause for the rest is not known. V, J and clone size derive from that table, while D and trimming were established from the DNA sequence. This sample has around 52,000 clones in its table, and just under 80% of those were observed once. The ten top clones hold around 2% of the sample. From its cysteine to its phenylalanine, the CDR3 spans 16 amino acids. Only CDR3 DNA remains: 48 bases, in frame from the first base. Based on the germline V gene, the CDR1 and CDR2 sequences are SGHDT and YYEEEE. Trimming removed 0 bases from V and 4 bases from J; the gene matches leave 7 bases unexplained.

General conclusions and limits of the study: It was noted by the authors that analyses of patient blood samples could not be reproduced owing to sample limitations. No apparent relationship was observed between pseudoprogression and alterations in the top peripheral T cell clonotypes detected by TCRB sequencing. Across multiple MHC alleles, vaccine-induced immune responses were seen in approximately 93% of patients. Selection of PBMC samples for TCRB deep sequencing was based on availability.

Interpreted using the paper, the time point label stands for: week 5, during vaccination. Each vaccine dose was 300 ug of a 20-mer mutant IDH1 peptide in Montanide, given subcutaneously with topical imiquimod. All donors had newly diagnosed IDH1-mutant astrocytomas of WHO grade 3 or 4 that showed loss of nuclear ATRX. The samples were drawn from NOA16, a multicentre, single-arm, open-label phase I trial in Germany that tested a mutant IDH1 peptide vaccine in humans for the first time. Genomic DNA for TCRB sequencing was extracted from EDTA blood using the DNeasy Blood and Tissue Kit. The chain was built from TRBV5-6 and TRBJ2-7; TRBD2 fits 10 bases in the junction. The sequence derives from a woman between 35 and 50 years old with glioma. The sequencing used PBMCs, collected from a glioma patient whose treatment included an IDH1 peptide vaccine. Here is the DNA: TGTGCCAGCAGCTTGGCTGCTAGCGGGGGACTTTACGAGCAGTACTTC. Its amino acids are CASSLAASGGLYEQYF.